The next 28 T cell receptor beta chains were all read from a single sample in a study of blood T cell repertoires in COVID-19. Assay: immunoSEQ multiplex PCR; the TCRdb copy retains only in-frame clones and omits some. Among about 99,000 clones listed, about 90% were seen once. The sequenced sample was peripheral blood. Every receptor here comes from a human donor in a cohort sampled during active COVID-19.

The chain recombines TRBV5-1 with TRBJ1-1; 7 positions agree with TRBD1. The CDR3 loop spans 14 amino acids. Germline V gene sequence: CDR1 SGHRS, CDR2 YFSETQ. V trimming: 3 bases; J trimming: 3 bases; junction bases outside the gene matches: 5. CDR3 sequence: CASSWGQLDTEAFF. The DNA of the CDR3 is TGCGCCAGCAGCTGGGGACAGTTAGACACTGAAGCTTTCTTT.

V is TRBV25-1 and J is TRBJ1-1, with 7 positions matching TRBD1. Germline loops: CDR1 MGHDK, CDR2 SYGVNS. The CDR3 consists of 14 residues. V was pared by 6 bases and J by 3 bases, with 7 bases of the junction left unmatched. The CDR3 region is CASSKQGIHTEAFF. The CDR3 nucleotides read TGTGCCAGCAGCAAACAGGGGATCCACACTGAAGCTTTCTTT.

The chain has TRBV4-1 and TRBJ1-5; a possible D gene is TRBD1 (6 bases). V gave up 4 bases and J gave up 4 bases, with 11 bases separating them. CDR1 and CDR2 from the germline V gene are MGHRA and YSYEKL. CDR3 size: 14 residues. This CDR3 is CASSPNTGNQPQHF. CDR3 in DNA: TGCGCCAGCAGCCCCAATACAGGGAATCAGCCCCAGCATTTT.

The chain is built from TRBV24-1 and TRBJ1-2, with TRBD1 as a possible D gene (5 bases). CDR3 size: 13 residues. The germline V gene has CDR1 KGHDR and CDR2 SFDVKD. Trimming left V 4 bases short and J 4 bases short, with 9 bases between. CDR3 region: CATSDAGGYGYTF. The CDR3 nucleotides are TGTGCCACCAGTGACGCGGGGGGCTATGGCTACACCTTC.

This chain connects TRBV6-1 to TRBJ1-1; perhaps TRBD1 as D (6 bases). The CDR3 spans 13 residues. Germline lookup yields CDR1 MNHNS and CDR2 SASEGT. Trimming cost V 3 bases and J 5 bases, with 10 bases left between them. For the CDR3, the DNA is TGTGCCAGCAGTGATACAGGGCGGACTGAAGCTTTCTTT. Residues: CASSDTGRTEAFF.

The chain carries TRBV2 and TRBJ2-1, with a tentative D call TRBD2 (5 bases). Germline V gene sequence: CDR1 SNHLY, CDR2 FYNNEI. V gave up 6 bases and J gave up 8 bases, with 11 bases separating them. This CDR3 spans 12 amino acids. This CDR3 reads CASRMTRDEQFF. CDR3 DNA: TGTGCCAGCAGGATGACGAGGGATGAGCAGTTCTTC.

The gene calls are TRBV28 and TRBJ2-4; no clear D. Trimming shortened V by 5 bases and J by 0 bases, and 11 bases separated the two germline ends. Per germline, CDR1 MDHEN and CDR2 SYDVKM. The CDR3 spans 15 residues. Here the CDR3 reads CASSKTILAKNIQYF. In DNA, the CDR3 is TGTGCCAGCAGTAAGACAATACTAGCCAAAAACATTCAGTACTTC.

The rearrangement uses TRBV6-5 and TRBJ2-1; 11 bases are shared with TRBD2. Germline V gene lookup returns CDR1 MNHEY and CDR2 SVGAGI. CDR3 size: 15 residues. V lost 5 bases, J lost 7 bases, and 7 bases stayed unmatched. For the CDR3, the DNA is TGTGCCAGCAGTCTTAGCGGGAGGGCCGTTAATGAGCAGTTCTTC. Its protein product is CASSLSGRAVNEQFF.

This clone was seen at least ten times. This chain uses TRBV29-1 with TRBJ2-1; 9 nucleotides line up with TRBD1. From germline, CDR1 is SQVTM and CDR2 ANQGSEA. The CDR3 is 15 amino acids. With 1 base clipped from V and 9 bases from J, the junction kept 10 bases outside the gene matches. This CDR3 reads CSVEGPITGGSEQFF. The CDR3 coding sequence is TGCAGCGTTGAAGGCCCCATAACAGGGGGCAGTGAGCAGTTCTTC.

The rearrangement joins TRBV28 to TRBJ1-1, with a possible D match to TRBD1 (5 bases). V lost 7 bases to trimming and J lost 1 base, with 16 bases between them. Germline V gene lookup returns CDR1 MDHEN and CDR2 SYDVKM. This CDR3 spans 15 amino acids. The CDR3 spells CASTDPTTGNTEAFF. The DNA of the CDR3 is TGTGCCAGCACTGATCCCACTACAGGGAACACTGAAGCTTTCTTT.

The chain combines TRBV28 with TRBJ2-3; D is perhaps TRBD2 (5 bases). This CDR3 spans 14 amino acids. Trimming removed 6 bases from V and 2 bases from J, with 12 bases in between. Per germline, CDR1 MDHEN and CDR2 SYDVKM. The CDR3 DNA sequence: TGTGCCAGCAGCATGGGAGTCGTCACAGATACGCAGTATTTT. It yields the protein CASSMGVVTDTQYF.

The V and J genes are TRBV11-1 and TRBJ2-3, with 8 bases that match TRBD2. CDR1 and CDR2 from the germline V gene are SGHAT and FQDESV (reference sequence). Losses at the gene ends were 8 bases for V and 1 base for J; bases not matched to a gene: 5. CDR3 length: 14 amino acids. CDR3 bases: TGTGCCAGCGAGCGGGGGTCCCGCACAGATACGCAGTATTTT. Protein: CASERGSRTDTQYF.

The V and J genes are TRBV2 and TRBJ2-7, with a weak D call TRBD2 (5 bases). From germline, CDR1 is SNHLY and CDR2 FYNNEI. V was cut by 6 bases and J by 7 bases, with 16 bases left in between. The CDR3 consists of 13 residues. This chain's CDR3 is CASSEGHLWEQYF. The CDR3 DNA sequence: TGTGCCAGCAGCGAGGGCCACCTCTGGGAGCAGTACTTC.

This chain joins TRBV5-6 and TRBJ2-2; 10 bases are a match to TRBD1. This CDR3 has 15 residues. V shed 5 bases, J shed 4 bases, and the junction held 5 bases outside the gene matches. The germline V gene has CDR1 SGHDT and CDR2 YYEEEE. The DNA for the CDR3 is TGTGCCAGCAGTTGGACAGGGGGATTCACCGGGGAGCTGTTTTTT. Protein product: CASSWTGGFTGELFF.

The chain combines TRBV19 with TRBJ2-7; the match to TRBD1 covers 7 bases. V was pared by 3 bases and J by 0 bases, with 8 bases of the junction left unmatched. The length of the CDR3 is 16 residues. Germline assignment: CDR1 LNHDA and CDR2 SQIVND (reference sequence). The CDR3 sequence: CASSISLSGGSYEQYF. In DNA form, the CDR3 reads TGTGCCAGTAGTATTTCTTTATCAGGGGGCTCCTACGAGCAGTACTTC.

This chain uses TRBV24-1 with TRBJ2-2; 8 bases match TRBD1. With 9 bases clipped from V and 7 bases from J, the junction kept 6 bases outside the gene matches. Germline V gene sequence: CDR1 KGHDR, CDR2 SFDVKD. The CDR3 loop spans 13 amino acids. DNA of the CDR3: TGTGCCACCTCACAGGGGGGAGTCGGGGAGCTGTTTTTT. It translates to CATSQGGVGELFF.

The table lists this clone with a few counts. This chain uses TRBV5-1 with TRBJ1-1; 7 nucleotides align to TRBD1. Germline-derived CDR1 and CDR2 are SGHRS and YFSETQ. V shed 6 bases and J 1 base; nucleotides not matched to a gene: 9. This CDR3 spans 15 amino acids. The chain's CDR3 is CASTLDRLGNTEAFF. The DNA of the CDR3 is TGCGCCAGCACTTTGGACAGGCTTGGGAACACTGAAGCTTTCTTT.

The V and J genes are TRBV28 and TRBJ1-2; D not resolved. The CDR3 runs to 15 residues. The V end was cut by 3 bases, the J end by 6 bases, with 17 bases between. Looked up from germline, CDR1 is MDHEN and CDR2 is SYDVKM. The DNA of the CDR3 is TGTGCCAGCAGTTTTTTGAGGAGGTTCAATGATGGCTACACCTTC. Its translation is CASSFLRRFNDGYTF.

The chain carries TRBV19 and TRBJ1-1, with D perhaps matching TRBD1 (6 bases). The CDR3 runs to 13 residues. The V gene's germline CDR1 is LNHDA and CDR2 SQIVND (reference sequence). V dropped 6 bases and J dropped 6 bases, with 14 bases sitting between them. CDR3 DNA: TGTGCCAGTAGCCTCTGGGGGGGCGCTGAAGCTTTCTTT. Protein sequence: CASSLWGGAEAFF.

The genes are TRBV28 and TRBJ2-1; a weak D match, TRBD2 (5 bases). The CDR3 has 16 amino acids. V lost 3 bases, J lost 2 bases, and 14 bases lay in between. CDR1 MDHEN and CDR2 SYDVKM come from the germline V gene. The CDR3 DNA sequence: TGTGCCAGCAGTTTTGGGGTCGGGAACGCCTACAATGAGCAGTTCTTC. Its translation: CASSFGVGNAYNEQFF.

This clone was observed once. This chain links TRBV3-1 (or the pseudogene TRBV3-2) with TRBJ1-4; 7 bases are a match to TRBD1. Losses at the gene ends were 3 bases for V and 0 bases for J; bases not matched to a gene: 4. CDR1 is LGHDT, CDR2 YNNKEL, per germline (reference sequence). This CDR3 contains 16 residues. The CDR3 nucleotides read TGTGCCAGCAGCCAGGACAGGCCGCCAACTAATGAAAAACTGTTTTTT. Translation gives CASSQDRPPTNEKLFF.

The rearrangement joins TRBV10-3 to TRBJ2-7; no reliable D call. Per the germline V gene, CDR1 is ENHRY and CDR2 is SYGVKD. Trimming took off 5 bases at V and 0 bases at J, with 2 bases between the two ends. CDR3 length: 11 residues. CDR3 DNA: TGTGCCATCAGTCTCTCCTACGAGCAGTACTTC. This gives the protein CAISLSYEQYF.

The DNA for the CDR3 is TGTGCCAGCAGCCGGGGGGACGGCTTTTACGAGCAGTACTTC. Translated, it gives CASSRGDGFYEQYF. V and J are TRBV3-1 (or the pseudogene TRBV3-2) and TRBJ2-7; weak D call: TRBD2 (6 bases). The ends were cut back, 4 bases at V and 4 bases at J, with 14 bases in the middle. Germline CDR1 is LGHDT and CDR2 is YNNKEL (reference sequence). The CDR3 loop spans 14 amino acids.

This clone was counted between two and nine times. The CDR3 sequence: CASSYSRGTGVYNEQFF. The DNA for the CDR3 is TGTGCCAGCTCATATTCCCGTGGGACAGGGGTCTACAATGAGCAGTTCTTC. The V and J genes are TRBV2 and TRBJ2-1; 10 bases align to TRBD1. The germline gives CDR1 SNHLY, CDR2 FYNNEI. The CDR3 extends over 17 amino acids. V dropped 8 bases and J dropped 3; count of bases not matched to a gene: 13.

The chain joins TRBV11-3 to TRBJ2-3, with 9 bases aligning to TRBD2. The V segment lost 1 base and the J segment 8 bases; nucleotides outside the gene matches: 7. This CDR3 has 15 amino acids. CDR1 SGHNT and CDR2 YENEEA come from the germline V gene. The CDR3, as DNA: TGTGCCAGCAGCTTAGGCGGGAGGGAGTCCGCTACGCAGTATTTT. Amino acid sequence: CASSLGGRESATQYF. Variable domain in full (rest from reference TRBV11-3 and TRBJ2-3): EAGVVQSPRYKIIEKKQPVAFWCNPISGHNTLYWYLQNLGQGPELLIRYENEEAVDDSQLPKDRFSAERLKGVDSTLKIQPAELGDSAVYLCASSLGGRESATQYFGPGTRLTVL.

The V and J genes are TRBV6-5 and TRBJ2-4; perhaps TRBD1 as D (6 bases). V lost 8 bases and J 13 bases, leaving 18 bases between the germline ends. The CDR3 is 12 amino acids. Germline V lookup: CDR1 MNHEY, CDR2 SVGAGI. The CDR3 here is CASGTGTPTQYF. CDR3 nucleotide sequence: TGTGCCAGCGGGACCGGGACACCGACACAGTACTTC.

This sequence joins TRBV24-1 and TRBJ2-2; 8 nucleotides align to TRBD2. This CDR3 region has 16 residues. J lost 5 bases, V lost 1 base, and 5 bases had no gene match. Germline V gene sequence: CDR1 KGHDR, CDR2 SFDVKD. The CDR3, as DNA: TGTGCCACCAGTGATTTCAGCGGGAGAAGGACCGGGGAGCTGTTTTTT. Protein sequence: CATSDFSGRRTGELFF.

The chain combines TRBV5-1 with TRBJ1-3; D is unresolved. Trimming left V 2 bases short and J 4 bases short, with 13 bases between. Germline V lookup: CDR1 SGHRS, CDR2 YFSETQ. The CDR3 has 15 residues. The CDR3 bases are TGCGCCAGCAGCTTAGCGGGGATGGAGGGAAACACCATATATTTT. Translated, it gives CASSLAGMEGNTIYF. The whole variable domain, remainder taken from reference TRBV5-1 and TRBJ1-3, is KAGVTQTPRYLIKTRGQQVTLSCSPISGHRSVSWYQQTPGQGLQFLFEYFSETQRNKGNFPGRFSGRQFSNSRSEMNVSTLELGDSALYLCASSLAGMEGNTIYFGEGSWLTVV.